This T cell receptor (beta chain) stems from a study of cytomegalovirus exposure and HLA in healthy donors. Study-wide results and limits: Presence/absence analyses assumed roughly uniform sequencing depth across donors, which may not hold.

Details on this clone: Its antigen remains unknown.

Amplification used 60 Vbeta primers and 13 Jbeta primers. Sequencing was performed with immunoSEQ multiplex PCR; in TCRdb, only in-frame clones are kept and a portion is missing. Here the sample spans 100,000 to 150,000 clones, roughly 82% being singletons. The specimen was PBMCs. This clonotype was obtained from a boy between 10 and 17 years old in good health and CMV-seronegative.

CDR3 in DNA: TGCGCCAGCAGCCAAGAAAGGACAGGGCGCGAGACCCAGTACTTC. It yields the protein CASSQERTGRETQYF. The chain has TRBV4-1 and TRBJ2-5, with TRBD1 matching 8 bases. After removal of 0 bases from V and 5 bases from J, the junction contained 5 bases not matched to a gene. Germline V gene data show CDR1 as MGHRA and CDR2 as YSYEKL. This CDR3 is 15 amino acids long.